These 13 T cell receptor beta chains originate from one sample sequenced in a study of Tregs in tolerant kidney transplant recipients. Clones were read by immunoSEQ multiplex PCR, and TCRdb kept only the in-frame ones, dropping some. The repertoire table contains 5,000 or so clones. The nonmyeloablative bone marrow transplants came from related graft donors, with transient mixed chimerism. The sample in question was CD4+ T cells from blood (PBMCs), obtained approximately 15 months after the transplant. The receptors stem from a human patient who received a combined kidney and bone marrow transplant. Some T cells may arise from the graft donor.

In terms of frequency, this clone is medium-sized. Here the CDR3 reads CASSQDFGFGNTIYF. The sequenced part of the CDR3 DNA is TGTGCCAGCAGCCAAGATTTCGGGTTTGGAAACACC. V gene TRBV14 combines with J gene TRBJ1-3; D call uncertain. The DNA ends 3 residues before the CDR3 does, and the rest of the CDR3 is filled in from the germline J gene. Germline values: CDR1 SGHDN, CDR2 FVKESK. This CDR3 spans 15 amino acids. The V end lost 0 bases, the J end lost 3 bases, and 9 bases lay between the germline ends.

CDR3 region: CASSVPRGQSTEAFF. The part of the CDR3 DNA that was read is TGTGCCAGTAGTGTCCCTCGGGGACAGAGCACTGAA. The gene calls are TRBV19 and TRBJ1-1, with 7 bases matching TRBD1. The DNA ends 3 residues before the CDR3 does, and the rest of the CDR3 is filled in from the germline J gene. Unmatched junction bases numbered 10, after V lost 5 bases and J lost 4 bases. CDR3 length: 15 amino acids. Per the germline V gene, CDR1 is LNHDA and CDR2 is SQIVND (reference sequence).

The CDR3 loop is CASSSRGARGELFF. The DNA read from the CDR3 is TGTGCCAGCAGCTCCAGGGGGGCGCGGGGGGAG. This sequence joins TRBV7-2 and TRBJ2-2; tentative D call: TRBD1 (7 bases). The read falls 3 residues short of the CDR3 end, and the missing part is taken from the germline J gene. V was trimmed by 4 bases and J by 8 bases, leaving 14 bases between them. The CDR3 spans 14 residues. CDR1 is SGHTA, CDR2 FQGNSA, per germline.

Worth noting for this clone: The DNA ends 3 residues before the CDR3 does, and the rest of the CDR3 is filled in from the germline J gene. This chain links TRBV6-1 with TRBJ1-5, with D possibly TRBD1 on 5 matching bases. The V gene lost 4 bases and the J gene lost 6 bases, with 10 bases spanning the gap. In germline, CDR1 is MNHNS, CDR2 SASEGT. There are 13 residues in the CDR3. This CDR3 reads CASSAVGGQPQHF. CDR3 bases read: TGTGCCAGCAGTGCCGTGGGGGGTCAGCCC.

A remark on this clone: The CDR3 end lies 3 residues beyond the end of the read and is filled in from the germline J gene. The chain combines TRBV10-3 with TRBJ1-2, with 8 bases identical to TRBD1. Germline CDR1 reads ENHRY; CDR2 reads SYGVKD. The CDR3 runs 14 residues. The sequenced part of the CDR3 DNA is TGTGCCATCCGGCCCCCCACGGCGACAGGGGCT. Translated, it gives CAIRPPTATGA. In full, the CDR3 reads CAIRPPTATGAYTF.

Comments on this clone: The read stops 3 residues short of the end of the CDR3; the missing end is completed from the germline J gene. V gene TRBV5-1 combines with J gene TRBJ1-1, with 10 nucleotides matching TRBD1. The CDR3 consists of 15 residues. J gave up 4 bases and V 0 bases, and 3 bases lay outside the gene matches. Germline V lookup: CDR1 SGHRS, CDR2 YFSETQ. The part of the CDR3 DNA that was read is TGCGCCAGCAGCTTGGGGCGGACAGGGGGCACTGAA. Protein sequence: CASSLGRTGGTE. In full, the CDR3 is CASSLGRTGGTEAFF.

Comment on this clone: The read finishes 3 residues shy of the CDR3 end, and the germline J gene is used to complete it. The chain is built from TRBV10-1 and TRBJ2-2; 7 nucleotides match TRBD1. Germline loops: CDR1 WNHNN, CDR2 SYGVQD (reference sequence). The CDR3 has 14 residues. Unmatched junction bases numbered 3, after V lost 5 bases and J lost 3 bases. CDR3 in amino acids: CASSPDRDTGELFF. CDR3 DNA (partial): TGCGCCAGCAGTCCAGACAGGGACACCGGGGAG.

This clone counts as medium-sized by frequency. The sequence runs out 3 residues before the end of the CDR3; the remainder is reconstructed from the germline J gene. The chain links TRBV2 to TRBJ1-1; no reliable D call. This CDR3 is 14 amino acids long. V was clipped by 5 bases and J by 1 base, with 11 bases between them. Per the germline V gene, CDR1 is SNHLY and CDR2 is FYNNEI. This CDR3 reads CASSTSPPNTEAFF. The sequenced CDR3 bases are TGTGCCAGCAGTACGAGCCCCCCGAACACTGAA.

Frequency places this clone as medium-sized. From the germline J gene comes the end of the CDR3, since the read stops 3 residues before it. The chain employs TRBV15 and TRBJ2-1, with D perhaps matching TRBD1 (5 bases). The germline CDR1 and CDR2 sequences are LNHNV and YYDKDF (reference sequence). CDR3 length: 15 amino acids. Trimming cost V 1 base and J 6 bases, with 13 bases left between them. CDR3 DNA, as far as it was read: TGTGCCACCAGCAGAGTCCAGGGATGGGGCAATGAG. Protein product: CATSRVQGWGNE. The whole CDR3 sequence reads CATSRVQGWGNEQFF.

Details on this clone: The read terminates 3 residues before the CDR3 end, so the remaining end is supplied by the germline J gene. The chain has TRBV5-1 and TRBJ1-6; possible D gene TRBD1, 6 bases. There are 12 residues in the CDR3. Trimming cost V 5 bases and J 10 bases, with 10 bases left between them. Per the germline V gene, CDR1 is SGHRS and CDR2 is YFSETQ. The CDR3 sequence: CASRDSGSPLHF. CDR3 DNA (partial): TGCGCCAGCAGGGACAGTGGCTCACCC.

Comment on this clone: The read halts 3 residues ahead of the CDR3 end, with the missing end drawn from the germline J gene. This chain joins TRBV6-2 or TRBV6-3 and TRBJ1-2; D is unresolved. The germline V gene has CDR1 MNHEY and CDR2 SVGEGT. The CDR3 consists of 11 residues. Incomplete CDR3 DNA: TGTGCCAGCGGAACGATGGGCGGC. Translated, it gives CASGTMGG. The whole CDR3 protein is CASGTMGGYTF.

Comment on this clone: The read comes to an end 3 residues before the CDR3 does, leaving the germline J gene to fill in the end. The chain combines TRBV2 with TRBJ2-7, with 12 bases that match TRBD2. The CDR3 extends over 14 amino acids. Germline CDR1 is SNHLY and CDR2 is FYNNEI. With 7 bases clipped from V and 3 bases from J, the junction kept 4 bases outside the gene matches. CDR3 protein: CASIELAGGYEQYF. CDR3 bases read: TGTGCCAGCATCGAACTAGCGGGGGGCTACGAG.

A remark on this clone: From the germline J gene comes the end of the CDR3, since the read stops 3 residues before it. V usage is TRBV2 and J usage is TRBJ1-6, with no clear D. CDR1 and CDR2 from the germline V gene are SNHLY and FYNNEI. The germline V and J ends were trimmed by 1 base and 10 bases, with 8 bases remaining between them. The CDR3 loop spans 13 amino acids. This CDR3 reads CASSEGGGSPLHF. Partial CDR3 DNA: TGTGCCAGCAGTGAAGGAGGCGGGTCACCC.